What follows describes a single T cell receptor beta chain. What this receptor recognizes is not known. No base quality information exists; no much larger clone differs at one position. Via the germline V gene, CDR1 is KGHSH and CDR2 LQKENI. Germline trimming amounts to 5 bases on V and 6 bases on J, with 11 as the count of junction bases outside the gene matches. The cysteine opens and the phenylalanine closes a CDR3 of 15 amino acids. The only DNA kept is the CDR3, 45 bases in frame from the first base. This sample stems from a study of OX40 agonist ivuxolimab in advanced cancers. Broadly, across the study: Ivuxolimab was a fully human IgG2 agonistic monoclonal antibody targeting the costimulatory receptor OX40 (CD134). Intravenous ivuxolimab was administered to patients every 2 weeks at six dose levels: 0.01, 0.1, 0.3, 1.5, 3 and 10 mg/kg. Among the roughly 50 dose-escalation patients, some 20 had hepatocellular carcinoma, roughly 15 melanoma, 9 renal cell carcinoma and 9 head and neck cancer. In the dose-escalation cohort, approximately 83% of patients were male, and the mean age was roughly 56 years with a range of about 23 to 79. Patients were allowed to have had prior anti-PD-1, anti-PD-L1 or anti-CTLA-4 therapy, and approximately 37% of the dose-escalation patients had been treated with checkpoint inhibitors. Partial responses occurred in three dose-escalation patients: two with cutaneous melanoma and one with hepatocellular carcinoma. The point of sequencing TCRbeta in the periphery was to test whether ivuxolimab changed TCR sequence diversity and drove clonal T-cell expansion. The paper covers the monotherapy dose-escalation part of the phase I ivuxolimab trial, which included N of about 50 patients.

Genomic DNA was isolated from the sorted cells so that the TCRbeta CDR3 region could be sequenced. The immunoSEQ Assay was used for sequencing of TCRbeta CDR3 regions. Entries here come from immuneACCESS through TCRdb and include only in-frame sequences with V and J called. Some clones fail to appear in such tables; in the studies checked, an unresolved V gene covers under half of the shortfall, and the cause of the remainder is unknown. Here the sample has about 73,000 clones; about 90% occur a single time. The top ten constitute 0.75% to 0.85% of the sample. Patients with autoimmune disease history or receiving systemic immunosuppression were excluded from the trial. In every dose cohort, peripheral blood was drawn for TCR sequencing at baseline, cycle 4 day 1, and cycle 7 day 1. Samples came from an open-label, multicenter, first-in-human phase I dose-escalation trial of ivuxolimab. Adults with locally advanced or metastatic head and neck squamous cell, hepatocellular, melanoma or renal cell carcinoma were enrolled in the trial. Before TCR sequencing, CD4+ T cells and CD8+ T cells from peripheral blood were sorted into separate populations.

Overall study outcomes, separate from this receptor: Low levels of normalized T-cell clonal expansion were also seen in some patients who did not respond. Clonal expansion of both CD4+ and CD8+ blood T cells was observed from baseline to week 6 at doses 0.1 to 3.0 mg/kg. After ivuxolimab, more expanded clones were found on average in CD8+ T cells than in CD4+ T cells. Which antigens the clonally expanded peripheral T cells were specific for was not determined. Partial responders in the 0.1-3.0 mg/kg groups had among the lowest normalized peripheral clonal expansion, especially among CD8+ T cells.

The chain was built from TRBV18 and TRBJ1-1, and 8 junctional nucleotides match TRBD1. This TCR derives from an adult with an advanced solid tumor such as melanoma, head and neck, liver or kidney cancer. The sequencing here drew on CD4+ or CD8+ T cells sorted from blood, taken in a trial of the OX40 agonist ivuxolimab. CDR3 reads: CASSALDRGSAEAFF. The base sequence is TGTGCCAGCTCAGCGCTCGACAGGGGTTCGGCTGAAGCTTTCTTT.